This TCR beta chain was captured by sequencing in a study of T cells after yellow fever vaccination (dated by TCRdb to the late 2010s). For the wider study: Libraries from fractions with low cell numbers were prepared with the SMART-Seq v4 Ultra Low Input RNA kit. Blood samples were taken at several timepoints before and after primary and secondary immunization, and bulk PBMC replicates and cell subsets were isolated. Bulk TCR alpha and beta repertoires were sequenced longitudinally to track T-cell clones before and after primary and booster YFV17D yellow fever vaccination. Two healthy male donors made up the cohort, one aged 18 to 29 years and the other aged 30 to 40 years. Broad study findings and their caveats: A small fraction of clonotypes showed up in both the CD4 and CD8 compartments, probably as a result of convergent recombination. FACS-sorted repertoires could contain abundant contaminating clonotypes from the bulk population, so computational filtering was required. After the booster, most clones that had expanded after primary vaccination were detected again (around 97% of CD4 and 88% of CD8), suggesting broad maintenance of memory. Only a couple of donors were included in the study, so the extent to which the findings can be generalized is limited. The secondary T-cell response was weaker than the primary response but faster, peaking on day 5 instead of day 15.

Read against the paper, the sample's treatment or condition label means: live attenuated yellow fever vaccine strain. PBMCs were isolated from peripheral blood using a standard Ficoll-Paque protocol. CD4 and CD8 T-cell fractions were isolated with Dynabeads CD4 and CD8 positive selection kits. TriZol was used to extract RNA from bulk PBMCs, from CD4 and CD8 fractions, and from dextramer-positive and dextramer-negative fractions. Many counts were recorded for this clonotype. There is no known antigen for this receptor. One base away there is no much larger clone; base qualities are not given. TCR cDNA was synthesized by 5'RACE template switching, which introduced a universal primer site and unique molecular identifiers. Priming of cDNA synthesis was performed from both the TCR alpha and TCR beta constant segments. Library amplification used two PCR steps, and the second PCR step added sample barcodes and sequencing adapters. Libraries were sequenced on Illumina HiSeq 2500 (2x100 bp) or NovaSeq (2x150 bp). Per the original workflow: MIGEC was used to demultiplex reads and collapse the reads into UMI consensus sequences, and MiXCR was used for V(D)J alignment. Clonotypes responding to the vaccine were identified with edgeR on replicate PBMC samples, with the criteria of FDR below 0.01 and a log2 fold change above 5 up to day 15. CD4 or CD8 identity was assigned to each bulk clonotype according to whether the clonotype was present at higher abundance in the sequenced CD4 repertoire or the sequenced CD8 repertoire. TCRdb reanalyzed the raw reads on its own, using fastp at Q25 for trimming and MiXCR for clone calling, and kept in-frame beta chains. Rows are combined by CDR3 protein, so each entry shows the most common genes and DNA. The V and J calls were determined by TCRdb, not by the authors. The sample table holds 150,000 or so distinct CDR3 sequences, of which 6% to 7.5% were seen once. The ten most abundant clones make up 2.5% of the sample.

The sequenced sample was CD4+ T cells sorted from PBMCs, obtained 5 to 6 days after the first yellow fever vaccination. This TCR was sampled from a young man who received the YFV17D yellow fever vaccine.

The DNA sequence follows: TGTGCCAGCAGCCGAGGGAAGGCTCGAACCGGGGAGCTGTTTTTT. It encodes CASSRGKARTGELFF. This chain joins TRBV7-2 to TRBJ2-2; possibly the D gene is TRBD2, per 5 matching bases. V and J lose 5 bases and 5 bases, and a span of 15 bases separates them. The germline V gene provides CDR1 SGHTA and CDR2 FQGNSA. The CDR3 contains 15 residues, cysteine and phenylalanine counted. Only CDR3 DNA is held: 45 bases, read in frame from base 1.